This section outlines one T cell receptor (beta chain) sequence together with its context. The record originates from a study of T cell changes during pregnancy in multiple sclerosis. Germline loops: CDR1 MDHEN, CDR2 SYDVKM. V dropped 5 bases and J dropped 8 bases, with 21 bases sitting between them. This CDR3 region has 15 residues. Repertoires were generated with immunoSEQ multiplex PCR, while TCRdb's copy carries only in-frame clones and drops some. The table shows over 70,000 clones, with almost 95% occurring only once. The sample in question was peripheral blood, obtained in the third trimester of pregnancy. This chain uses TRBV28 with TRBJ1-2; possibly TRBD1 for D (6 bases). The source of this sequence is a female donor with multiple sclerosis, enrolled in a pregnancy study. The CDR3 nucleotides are TGTGCCAGCAGTCCGGGGGGGCCGTCGCTTGCGGGCTACACCTTC. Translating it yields CASSPGGPSLAGYTF.